This is a list of T cell receptor beta chains from one sample in a study of blood T cell repertoires in COVID-19. Assay: immunoSEQ multiplex PCR; the TCRdb copy retains only in-frame clones and omits some. The table includes more than 65,000 clones, 60% to 85% detected once. The specimen sequenced was peripheral blood. These receptor sequences come from a man aged 60-69 years with acute or convalescent COVID-19. The CDR3 runs from the conserved cysteine through the conserved F or W. D genes are given only for firm matches. Where a row states a size, it is once, few, many or the class of an expanded clone; other rows omit it.

D: TRBD2; size: -; V: TRBV7-7; J: TRBJ2-3; CDR3: CASSPGPGGSDTQYF; DNA: TGTGCTAGCAGCCCAGGCCCGGGGGGGTCAGATACGCAGTATTTT
D: -; size: few; V: TRBV5-1; J: TRBJ2-3; CDR3: CASSFTGSTDTQYF; DNA: TGCGCCAGCAGCTTCACAGGGAGCACAGATACGCAGTATTTT
D: -; size: -; V: TRBV24-1; J: TRBJ2-1; CDR3: CATSDFSQGQFF; DNA: TGTGCCACCAGTGATTTTTCCCAGGGGCAGTTCTTC
D: TRBD1; size: -; V: TRBV2; J: TRBJ1-2; CDR3: CASSEILDRGYTF; DNA: TGTGCCAGCAGTGAAATATTGGACAGGGGCTACACCTTC
D: TRBD2; size: once; V: TRBV6-4; J: TRBJ2-3; CDR3: CASSAGLALGTDTQYF; DNA: TGTGCCAGCAGTGCGGGACTAGCGCTTGGTACAGATACGCAGTATTTT
D: -; size: -; V: TRBV4-2; J: TRBJ1-2; CDR3: CASSQAAGGADYGYTF; DNA: TGTGCCAGCAGCCAAGCGGCGGGGGGCGCGGACTATGGCTACACCTTC
D: -; size: once; V: TRBV6-1; J: TRBJ2-1; CDR3: CASSEQGSYNEQFF; DNA: TGTGCCAGCAGTGAACAGGGCTCCTACAATGAGCAGTTCTTC
D: TRBD1; size: many; V: TRBV24-1; J: TRBJ2-7; CDR3: CATSDGTESYEQYF; DNA: TGTGCCACCAGTGACGGGACAGAATCCTACGAGCAGTACTTC
D: -; size: once; V: TRBV4-3; J: TRBJ2-2; CDR3: CASSQDRGTTGELFF; DNA: TGCGCCAGCAGCCAAGATAGGGGAACCACCGGGGAGCTGTTTTTT
D: -; size: -; V: TRBV19; J: TRBJ1-6; CDR3: CASASVSGNPNSPLHF; DNA: TGTGCCAGTGCCTCAGTGTCAGGGAACCCTAATTCACCCCTCCACTTT
D: TRBD1; size: -; V: TRBV27; J: TRBJ2-7; CDR3: CASRGTGLNYEQYF; DNA: TGTGCCAGCAGGGGGACAGGGCTGAACTACGAGCAGTACTTC
D: TRBD1; size: -; V: TRBV3-1/TRBV3-2; J: TRBJ2-7; CDR3: CASSQEKFAGQGHNEQYF; DNA: TGTGCCAGCAGCCAAGAGAAGTTCGCGGGACAGGGACACAACGAGCAGTACTTC
D: TRBD1; size: once; V: TRBV5-1; J: TRBJ1-1; CDR3: CASGHPPGQGPRGEAFF; DNA: TGCGCCAGCGGTCACCCACCGGGACAGGGCCCCAGGGGTGAAGCTTTCTTT
D: -; size: once; V: TRBV19; J: TRBJ2-5; CDR3: CASSSGYGTQYF; DNA: TGTGCCAGTAGTTCCGGGTATGGGACCCAGTACTTC
D: -; size: -; V: TRBV2; J: TRBJ2-7; CDR3: CASRDPGDEQYF; DNA: TGTGCCAGCAGGGACCCCGGGGACGAGCAGTACTTC
D: -; size: -; V: TRBV4-2; J: TRBJ2-3; CDR3: CASSQGGRSQYF; DNA: TGTGCCAGCAGCCAGGGGGGGCGCTCGCAGTATTTT
D: -; size: -; V: TRBV2; J: TRBJ1-1; CDR3: CASRDRTRNTEAFF; DNA: TGTGCCAGCAGAGACAGGACAAGAAACACTGAAGCTTTCTTT
D: -; size: medium-sized; V: TRBV27; J: TRBJ1-2; CDR3: CASSFGSGGWKYGYTF; DNA: TGTGCCAGCAGTTTTGGGTCCGGGGGTTGGAAGTATGGCTACACCTTC
D: TRBD1; size: -; V: TRBV6-2/TRBV6-3; J: TRBJ1-3; CDR3: CASSKQGASGNTIYF; DNA: TGTGCCAGCAGCAAACAGGGGGCCTCGGGAAACACCATATATTTT
D: -; size: -; V: TRBV19; J: TRBJ1-3; CDR3: CASSRQAFFSGNTIYF; DNA: TGTGCCAGTAGTAGGCAGGCGTTTTTCTCTGGAAACACCATATATTTT
D: TRBD1; size: -; V: TRBV7-9; J: TRBJ2-7; CDR3: CASSPGTGDEGYF; DNA: TGTGCCAGCAGTCCCGGGACAGGGGACGAGGGGTACTTC
D: -; size: -; V: TRBV4-1; J: TRBJ1-1; CDR3: CASSQGQGLFNTEAFF; DNA: TGCGCCAGCAGCCAAGGTCAGGGGCTATTTAACACTGAAGCTTTCTTT
D: -; size: -; V: TRBV4-1; J: TRBJ1-6; CDR3: CASSQTDSSYNSPLHF; DNA: TGCGCCAGCAGCCAAACGGACAGCTCCTATAATTCACCCCTCCACTTT
D: TRBD2; size: -; V: TRBV7-2; J: TRBJ2-3; CDR3: CASSQRGGTDTQYF; DNA: TGTGCCAGCAGCCAGCGGGGTGGCACAGATACGCAGTATTTT
D: -; size: -; V: TRBV7-9; J: TRBJ1-4; CDR3: CASSPEYRTDPLYEKLFF; DNA: TGTGCCAGCAGCCCAGAATATCGGACAGACCCTTTATATGAAAAACTGTTTTTT
D: -; size: -; V: TRBV27; J: TRBJ1-6; CDR3: CASSTRQVVSPLHF; DNA: TGTGCCAGCAGTACCCGACAGGTAGTTTCACCCCTCCACTTT
D: -; size: once; V: TRBV4-3; J: TRBJ1-1; CDR3: CASSQESSGNFAFF; DNA: TGCGCCAGCAGCCAAGAGAGCTCAGGGAATTTCGCTTTCTTT
D: -; size: few; V: TRBV7-9; J: TRBJ2-2; CDR3: CASSDSRGGLDTGELFF; DNA: TGTGCCAGCAGCGACTCCCGAGGAGGGCTGGACACCGGGGAGCTGTTTTTT
D: -; size: -; V: TRBV11-2; J: TRBJ1-2; CDR3: CASSLEGAQVYGYTF; DNA: TGTGCCAGCAGCTTAGAGGGGGCGCAGGTCTATGGCTACACCTTC
D: TRBD1; size: -; V: TRBV5-4; J: TRBJ1-2; CDR3: CASSPDRNYGYTF; DNA: TGTGCCAGCAGCCCGGACAGGAACTATGGCTACACCTTC
D: TRBD1; size: -; V: TRBV6-5; J: TRBJ1-1; CDR3: CASTRGLGTEAFF; DNA: TGTGCCAGCACGAGGGGGCTGGGCACTGAAGCTTTCTTT
D: -; size: many; V: TRBV4-2; J: TRBJ2-1; CDR3: CASSQDYLVDNEQFF; DNA: TGTGCCAGCAGCCAAGATTATCTAGTTGACAATGAGCAGTTCTTC
D: -; size: -; V: TRBV12-2; J: TRBJ2-5; CDR3: CASRLASLFALLQETQYF; DNA: TGTGCAAGTCGCTTAGCGAGTCTTTTCGCTCTTCTTCAAGAGACCCAGTACTTC
D: TRBD2; size: -; V: TRBV7-2; J: TRBJ2-7; CDR3: CASSRRLTSTYEQYF; DNA: TGTGCCAGCAGCCGGCGGCTGACTAGCACCTACGAGCAGTACTTC
D: -; size: -; V: TRBV18; J: TRBJ2-1; CDR3: CASSPGRTRSYNEQFF; DNA: TGTGCCAGCTCACCTGGGCGGACTCGCTCCTACAATGAGCAGTTCTTC
D: -; size: -; V: TRBV4-1; J: TRBJ1-5; CDR3: CASSPQEDTGYQPQHF; DNA: TGCGCCAGCAGCCCTCAAGAGGATACTGGGTATCAGCCCCAGCATTTT
D: -; size: -; V: TRBV5-8; J: TRBJ2-3; CDR3: CASSPTATLSTDTQYF; DNA: TGTGCCAGCAGCCCGACAGCCACTTTAAGCACAGATACGCAGTATTTT
D: -; size: -; V: TRBV29-1; J: TRBJ1-3; CDR3: CSVVQFGNTIYF; DNA: TGCAGCGTTGTACAGTTTGGAAACACCATATATTTT
D: -; size: -; V: TRBV11-2; J: TRBJ2-7; CDR3: CASSLGTFTYEQYF; DNA: TGTGCCAGCAGCCTAGGGACATTCACCTACGAGCAGTACTTC
D: -; size: -; V: TRBV4-1; J: TRBJ1-1; CDR3: CASRGGVETEAFF; DNA: TGCGCCAGCAGAGGGGGAGTGGAAACTGAAGCTTTCTTT
D: TRBD1; size: -; V: TRBV6-6; J: TRBJ1-2; CDR3: CASSSGQGSRYGYTF; DNA: TGTGCCAGCAGTTCGGGACAGGGGAGCCGCTATGGCTACACCTTC
D: -; size: -; V: TRBV6-2/TRBV6-3; J: TRBJ1-1; CDR3: CASSTRVEWNTEAFF; DNA: TGTGCCAGCAGTACTAGGGTGGAATGGAACACTGAAGCTTTCTTT
D: -; size: -; V: TRBV11-3; J: TRBJ1-1; CDR3: CASALFMNTEAFF; DNA: TGTGCCAGTGCGCTATTTATGAACACTGAAGCTTTCTTT
D: TRBD2; size: -; V: TRBV7-2; J: TRBJ2-5; CDR3: CASSVSTSGGAYF; DNA: TGTGCCAGCAGCGTCTCGACTAGCGGGGGGGCGTACTTC
D: -; size: -; V: TRBV29-1; J: TRBJ2-5; CDR3: CSVDRTDRETQYF; DNA: TGCAGCGTAGACAGGACCGATAGGGAGACCCAGTACTTC
D: -; size: -; V: TRBV19; J: TRBJ2-1; CDR3: CASSIEQGAYNEQFF; DNA: TGTGCCAGTAGTATAGAACAGGGCGCCTACAATGAGCAGTTCTTC
D: TRBD1; size: few; V: TRBV7-2; J: TRBJ1-2; CDR3: CASSSGGGGYGYTF; DNA: TGTGCCAGCAGCTCCGGAGGGGGCGGCTATGGCTACACCTTC
D: -; size: -; V: TRBV5-4; J: TRBJ2-3; CDR3: CASSLPVSTDTQYF; DNA: TGTGCCTCCAGCTTACCGGTGAGCACAGATACGCAGTATTTT
D: TRBD1; size: few; V: TRBV27; J: TRBJ2-7; CDR3: CASRAGDRYEQYF; DNA: TGTGCCAGCAGAGCAGGGGACAGGTACGAGCAGTACTTC
D: -; size: -; V: TRBV27; J: TRBJ1-6; CDR3: CASSLPDSTLHF; DNA: TGTGCCAGCAGTTTACCGGACAGCACCCTCCACTTT
D: -; size: -; V: TRBV11-3; J: TRBJ2-1; CDR3: CASSLDPPSEQFF; DNA: TGTGCCAGCAGCTTAGATCCCCCCTCCGAGCAGTTCTTC